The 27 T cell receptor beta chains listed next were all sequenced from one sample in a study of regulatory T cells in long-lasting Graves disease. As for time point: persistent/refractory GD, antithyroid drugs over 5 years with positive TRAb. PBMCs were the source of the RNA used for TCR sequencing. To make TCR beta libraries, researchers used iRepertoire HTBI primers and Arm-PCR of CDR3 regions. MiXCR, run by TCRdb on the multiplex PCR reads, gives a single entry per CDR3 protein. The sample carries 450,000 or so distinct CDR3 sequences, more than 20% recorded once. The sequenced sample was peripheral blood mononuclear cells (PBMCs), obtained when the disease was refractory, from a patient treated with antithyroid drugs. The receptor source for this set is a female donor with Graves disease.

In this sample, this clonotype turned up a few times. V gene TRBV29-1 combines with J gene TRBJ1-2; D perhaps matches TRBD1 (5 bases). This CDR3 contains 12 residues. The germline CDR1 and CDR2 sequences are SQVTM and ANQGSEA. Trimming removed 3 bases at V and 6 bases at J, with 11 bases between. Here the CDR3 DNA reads TGCAGCGTTGAGTCCCCGGGGGATGGCTACACCTTC. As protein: CSVESPGDGYTF.

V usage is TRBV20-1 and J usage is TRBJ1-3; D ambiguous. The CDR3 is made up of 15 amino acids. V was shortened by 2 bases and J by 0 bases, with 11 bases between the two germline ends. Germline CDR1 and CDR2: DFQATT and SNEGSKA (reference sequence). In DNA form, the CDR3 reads TGCAGTGCTAGACCTTTAACACTCTCTGGAAACACCATATATTTT. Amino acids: CSARPLTLSGNTIYF.

The CDR3 DNA reads as TGTGCCAGCAGTTTATCAGCAGGGGGCACTAGTGGCCAGTACTTC. Residues: CASSLSAGGTSGQYF. The chain carries TRBV27 and TRBJ2-5, with TRBD1 identical over 8 bases. The germline CDR1 and CDR2 sequences are MNHEY and SMNVEV (reference sequence). The ends lost 0 bases at V and 10 bases at J; junction bases unmatched: 10. The CDR3 has 15 amino acids.

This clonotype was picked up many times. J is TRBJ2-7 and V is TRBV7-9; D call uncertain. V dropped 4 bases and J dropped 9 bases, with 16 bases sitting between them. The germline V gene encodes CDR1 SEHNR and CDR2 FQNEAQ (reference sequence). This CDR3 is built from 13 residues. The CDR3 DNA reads TGTGCCAGCAGCTCCTTTCCCTACGACTGGCAGTACTTC. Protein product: CASSSFPYDWQYF.

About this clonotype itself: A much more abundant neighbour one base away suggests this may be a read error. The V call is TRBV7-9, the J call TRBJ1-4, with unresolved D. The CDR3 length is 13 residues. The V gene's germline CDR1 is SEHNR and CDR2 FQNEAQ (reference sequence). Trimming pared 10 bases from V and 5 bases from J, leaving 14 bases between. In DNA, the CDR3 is TGTGCCAACAAAGGACCCTTAAATGAAAAACTGTTTTTT. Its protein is CANKGPLNEKLFF.

CDR3 in DNA: TGTGCCAGCACCGGGACGTCGTTCTACGAGCAGTACTTC. Translating it yields CASTGTSFYEQYF. The chain links TRBV5-5 to TRBJ2-7; D possibly matches TRBD1 or TRBD2 (5 bases each). Deletions cut 6 bases from V and 3 bases from J, with 13 bases between. Germline CDR1 is SGHKS and CDR2 is YYEKEE (reference sequence). The CDR3 is made up of 13 amino acids.

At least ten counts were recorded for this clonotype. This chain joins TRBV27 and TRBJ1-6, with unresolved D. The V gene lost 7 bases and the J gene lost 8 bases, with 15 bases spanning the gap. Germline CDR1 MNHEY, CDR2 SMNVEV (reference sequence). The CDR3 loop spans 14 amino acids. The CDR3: CASTPIPGHSPLHF. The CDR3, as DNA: TGTGCCAGCACTCCCATACCCGGCCATTCACCCCTCCACTTT.

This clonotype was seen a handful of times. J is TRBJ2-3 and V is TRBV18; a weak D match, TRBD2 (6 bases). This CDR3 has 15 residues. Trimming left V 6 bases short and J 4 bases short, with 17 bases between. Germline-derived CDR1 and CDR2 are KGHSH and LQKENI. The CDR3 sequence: CASSPAGPPPDTQYF. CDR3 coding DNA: TGTGCCAGCTCGCCAGCGGGCCCTCCTCCAGATACGCAGTATTTT.

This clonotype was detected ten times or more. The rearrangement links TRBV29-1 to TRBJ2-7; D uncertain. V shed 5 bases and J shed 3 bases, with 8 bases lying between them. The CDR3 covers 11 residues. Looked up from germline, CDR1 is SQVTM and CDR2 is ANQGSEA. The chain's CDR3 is CSVLQIYEQYF. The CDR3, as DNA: TGCAGCGTTCTGCAGATCTACGAGCAGTACTTC.

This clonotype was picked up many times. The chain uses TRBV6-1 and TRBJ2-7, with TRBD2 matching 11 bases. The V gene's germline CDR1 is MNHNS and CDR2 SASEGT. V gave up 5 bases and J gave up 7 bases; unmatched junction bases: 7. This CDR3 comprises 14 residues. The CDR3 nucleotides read TGTGCCAGCAGTCAACTAGCGGGAGCTGGGGAGCAGTACTTC. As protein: CASSQLAGAGEQYF.

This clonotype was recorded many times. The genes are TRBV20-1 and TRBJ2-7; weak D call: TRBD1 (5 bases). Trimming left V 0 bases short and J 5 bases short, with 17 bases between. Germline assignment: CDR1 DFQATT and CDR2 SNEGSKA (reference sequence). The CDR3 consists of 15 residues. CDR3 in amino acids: CSARDGGKGWNEQYF. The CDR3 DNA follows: TGCAGTGCTAGAGATGGTGGGAAGGGGTGGAACGAGCAGTACTTC.

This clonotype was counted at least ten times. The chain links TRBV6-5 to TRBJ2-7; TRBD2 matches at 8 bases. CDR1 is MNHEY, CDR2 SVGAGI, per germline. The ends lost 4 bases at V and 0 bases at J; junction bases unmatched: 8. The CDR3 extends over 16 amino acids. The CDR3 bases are TGTGCCAGCAGTTCGCTTACTAGCGGCGTCTCCTACGAGCAGTACTTC. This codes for CASSSLTSGVSYEQYF.

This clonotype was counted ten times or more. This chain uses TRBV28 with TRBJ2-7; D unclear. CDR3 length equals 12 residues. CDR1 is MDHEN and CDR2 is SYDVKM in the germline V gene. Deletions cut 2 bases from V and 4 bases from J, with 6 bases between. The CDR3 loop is CASSLGVYEQYF. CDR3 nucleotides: TGTGCCAGCAGTTTAGGGGTATACGAGCAGTACTTC.

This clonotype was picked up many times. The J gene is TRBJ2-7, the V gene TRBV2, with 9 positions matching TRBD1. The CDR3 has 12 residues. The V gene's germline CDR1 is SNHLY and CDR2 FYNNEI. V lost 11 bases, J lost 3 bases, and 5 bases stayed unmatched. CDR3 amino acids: CAGGQGNYEQYF. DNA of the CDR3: TGTGCCGGGGGACAGGGAAACTACGAGCAGTACTTC.

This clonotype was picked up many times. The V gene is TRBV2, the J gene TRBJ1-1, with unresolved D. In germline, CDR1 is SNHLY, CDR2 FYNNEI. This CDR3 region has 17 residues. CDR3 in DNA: TGTGCGTCTAAGCGCCGGGAGCCCGGACGTATGAACACTGAAGCTTTCTTT. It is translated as CASKRREPGRMNTEAFF.

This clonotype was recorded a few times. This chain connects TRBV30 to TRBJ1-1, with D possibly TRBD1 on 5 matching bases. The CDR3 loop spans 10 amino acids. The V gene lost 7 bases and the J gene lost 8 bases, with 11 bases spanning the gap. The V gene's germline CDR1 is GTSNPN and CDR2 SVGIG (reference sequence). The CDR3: CALTVTEAFF. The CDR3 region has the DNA TGTGCCTTGACAGTGACCGAAGCTTTCTTT.

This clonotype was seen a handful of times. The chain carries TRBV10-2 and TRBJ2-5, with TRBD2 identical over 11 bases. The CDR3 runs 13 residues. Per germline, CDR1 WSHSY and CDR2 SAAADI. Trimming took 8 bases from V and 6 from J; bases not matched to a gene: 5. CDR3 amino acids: CASETSGTKTQYF. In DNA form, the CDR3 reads TGCGCCAGCGAGACTAGCGGGACGAAGACCCAGTACTTC.

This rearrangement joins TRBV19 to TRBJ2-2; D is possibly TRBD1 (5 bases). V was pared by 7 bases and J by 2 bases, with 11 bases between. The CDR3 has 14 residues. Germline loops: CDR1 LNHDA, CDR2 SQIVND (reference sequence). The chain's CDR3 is CASTSQGNTGELFF. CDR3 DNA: TGTGCCAGTACTTCGCAGGGTAACACCGGGGAGCTGTTTTTT.

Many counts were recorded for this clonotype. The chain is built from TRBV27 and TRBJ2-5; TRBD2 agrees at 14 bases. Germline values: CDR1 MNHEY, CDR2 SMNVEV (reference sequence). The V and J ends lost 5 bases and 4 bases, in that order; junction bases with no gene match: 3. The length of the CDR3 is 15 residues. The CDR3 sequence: CASSLGTSGRETQYF. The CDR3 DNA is TGTGCCAGCAGTCTCGGGACTAGCGGGAGAGAGACCCAGTACTTC.

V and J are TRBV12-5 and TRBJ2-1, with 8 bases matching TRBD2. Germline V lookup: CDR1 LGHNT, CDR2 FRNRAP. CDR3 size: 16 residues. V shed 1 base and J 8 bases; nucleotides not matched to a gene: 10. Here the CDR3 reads CASGLAPGLVSHEQFF. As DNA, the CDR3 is TGTGCTAGTGGTTTGGCACCGGGACTAGTATCCCATGAGCAGTTCTTC.

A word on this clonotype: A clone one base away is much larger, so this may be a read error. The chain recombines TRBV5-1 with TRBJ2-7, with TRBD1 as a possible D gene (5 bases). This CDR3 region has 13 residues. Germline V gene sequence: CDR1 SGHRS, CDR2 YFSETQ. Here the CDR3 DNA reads TGCGCCAGCGGGGCAGCAGCGTCCTACGAGCGGTACTTC. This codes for CASGAAASYERYF. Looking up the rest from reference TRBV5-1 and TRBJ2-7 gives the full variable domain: KAGVTQTPRYLIKTRGQQVTLSCSPISGHRSVSWYQQTPGQGLQFLFEYFSETQRNKGNFPGRFSGRQFSNSRSEMNVSTLELGDSALYLCASGAAASYERYFGPGTRLTVT.

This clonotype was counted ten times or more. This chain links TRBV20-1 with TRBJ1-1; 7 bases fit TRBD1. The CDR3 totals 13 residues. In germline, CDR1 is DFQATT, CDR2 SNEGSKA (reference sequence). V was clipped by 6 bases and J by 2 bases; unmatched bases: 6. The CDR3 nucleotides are TGCAGTGCACGGGACAGCAGCAACACTGAAGCTTTCTTT. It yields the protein CSARDSSNTEAFF.

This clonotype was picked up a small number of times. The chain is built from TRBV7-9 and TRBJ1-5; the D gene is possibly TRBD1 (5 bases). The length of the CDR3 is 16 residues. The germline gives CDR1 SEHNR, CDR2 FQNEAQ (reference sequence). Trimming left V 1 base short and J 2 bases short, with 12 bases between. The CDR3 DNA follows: TGTGCCAGCAGCTTAGGGGCCCTAGGGGGCAATCAGCCCCAGCATTTT. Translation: CASSLGALGGNQPQHF. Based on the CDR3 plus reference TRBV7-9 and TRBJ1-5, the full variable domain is DTGVSQNPRHKITKRGQNVTFRCDPISEHNRLYWYRQTLGQGPEFLTYFQNEAQLEKSRLLSDRFSAERPKGSFSTLEIQRTEQGDSAMYLCASSLGALGGNQPQHFGDGTRLSIL.

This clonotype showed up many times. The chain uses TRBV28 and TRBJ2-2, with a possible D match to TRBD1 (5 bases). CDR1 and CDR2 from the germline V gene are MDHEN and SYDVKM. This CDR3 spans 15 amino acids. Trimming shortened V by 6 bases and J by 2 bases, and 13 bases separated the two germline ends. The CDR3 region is CASSPLGVNTGELFF. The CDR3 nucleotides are TGTGCCAGCAGCCCCCTAGGGGTAAACACCGGGGAGCTGTTTTTT.

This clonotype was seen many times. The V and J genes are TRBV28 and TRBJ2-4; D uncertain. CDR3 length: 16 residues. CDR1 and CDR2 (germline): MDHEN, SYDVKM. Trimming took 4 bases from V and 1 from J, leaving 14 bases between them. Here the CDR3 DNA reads TGTGCCAGCAGTTCGATCCTACCTGGGGCCAAAAACATTCAGTACTTC. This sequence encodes CASSSILPGAKNIQYF.

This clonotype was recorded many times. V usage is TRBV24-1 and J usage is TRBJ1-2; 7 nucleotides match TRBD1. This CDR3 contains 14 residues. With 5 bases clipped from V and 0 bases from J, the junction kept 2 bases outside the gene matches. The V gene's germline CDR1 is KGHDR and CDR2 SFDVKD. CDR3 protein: CATSGDRSNYGYTF. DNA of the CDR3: TGTGCCACCAGTGGGGACAGATCTAACTATGGCTACACCTTC.

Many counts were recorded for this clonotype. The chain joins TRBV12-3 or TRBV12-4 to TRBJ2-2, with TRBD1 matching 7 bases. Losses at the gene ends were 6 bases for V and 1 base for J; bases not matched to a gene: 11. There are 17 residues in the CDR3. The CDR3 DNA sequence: TGTGCCAGCAGCGGAATGGAAAGGGACAGGAACACCGGGGAGCTGTTTTTT. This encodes CASSGMERDRNTGELFF.